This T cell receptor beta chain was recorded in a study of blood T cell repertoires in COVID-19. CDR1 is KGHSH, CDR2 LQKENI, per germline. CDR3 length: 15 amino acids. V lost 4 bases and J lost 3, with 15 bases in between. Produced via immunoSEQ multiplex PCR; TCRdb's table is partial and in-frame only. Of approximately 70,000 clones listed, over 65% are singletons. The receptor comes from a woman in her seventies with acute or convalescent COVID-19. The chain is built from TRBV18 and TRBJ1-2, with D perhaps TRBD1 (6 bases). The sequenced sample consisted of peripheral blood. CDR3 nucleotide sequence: TGTGCCAGCTCACGAACGGACAGTATGGACTATGGCTACACCTTC. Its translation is CASSRTDSMDYGYTF. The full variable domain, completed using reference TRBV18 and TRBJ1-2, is NAGVMQNPRHLVRRRGQEARLRCSPMKGHSHVYWYRQLPEEGLKFMVYLQKENIIDESGMPKERFSAEFPKEGPSILRIQQVVRGDSAAYFCASSRTDSMDYGYTFGSGTRLTVV.